Presented here are 18 T cell receptor beta chains from one specimen sequenced in a study of CD8 T cells in ankylosing spondylitis. TCRdb redid the calling of the 5' RACE reads with MiXCR, one entry per CDR3 protein. Of roughly 230,000 distinct CDR3 sequences in the sample, under 12% are singletons; the top ten hold less than 3%. The sample consisted of blood, either unsorted or a sorted T cell fraction (not recorded which). The receptors shown here come from a male donor with ankylosing spondylitis or in good health (not recorded which).

At least ten counts were recorded for this clonotype. This sequence joins TRBV3-1 and TRBJ2-2; either TRBD1 or TRBD2 may fit D (5 bases each). The CDR3 contains 17 residues. The V and J ends lost 4 bases and 0 bases respectively, with 15 bases between them. Germline-derived CDR1 and CDR2 are LGHDT and YNNKEL (reference sequence). CDR3 coding DNA: TGTGCCAGCAGCCGCACCCGGGACCTATCGAACACCGGGGAGCTGTTTTTT. It codes for CASSRTRDLSNTGELFF.

This clonotype was counted a few times. The chain links TRBV6-1 to TRBJ1-3, with 7 nucleotides matching TRBD1. V was pared by 5 bases and J by 0 bases, with 7 bases of the junction left unmatched. The CDR3 covers 16 residues. Germline assignment: CDR1 MNHNS and CDR2 SASEGT. The CDR3 nucleotides are TGTGCCAGCAGTCCCCCAGGGGGATACTCTGGAAACACCATATATTTT. As protein: CASSPPGGYSGNTIYF.

This clonotype was recorded many times. The chain uses TRBV3-1 and TRBJ2-2; D unresolved. Germline CDR1 reads LGHDT; CDR2 reads YNNKEL (reference sequence). This CDR3 is built from 15 residues. Trimming cost V 3 bases and J 1 base, with 9 bases left between them. CDR3 DNA: TGTGCCAGCAGCCACATTCGAGGGAACACCGGGGAGCTGTTTTTT. The encoded protein is CASSHIRGNTGELFF.

In its sample, this clonotype was seen many times. This sequence joins TRBV25-1 and TRBJ2-7, with 10 bases identical to TRBD2. The CDR3 consists of 15 residues. The junction had 11 bases not matched to a gene; V was cut back by 8 bases and J by 4 bases. Looked up from germline, CDR1 is MGHDK and CDR2 is SYGVNS. CDR3 region: CASRRAGGSKYEQYF. CDR3 in DNA: TGTGCCAGCCGCCGAGCGGGGGGGTCTAAGTACGAGCAGTACTTC.

This clonotype was counted many times. The chain recombines TRBV20-1 with TRBJ2-2, with TRBD1 matching 9 bases. Losses at the gene ends were 6 bases for V and 6 bases for J; bases not matched to a gene: 8. The CDR3 is 14 amino acids. Per the germline V gene, CDR1 is DFQATT and CDR2 is SNEGSKA (reference sequence). The CDR3 region has the DNA TGCAGTGCCCCCGGGACAGGGACTGCCGGGGAGCTGTTTTTT. It is translated as CSAPGTGTAGELFF.

This clonotype was observed at least ten times. The V gene is TRBV20-1, the J gene TRBJ1-2; D remains ambiguous. Deletions cut 3 bases from V and 1 base from J, with 9 bases between. The length of the CDR3 is 13 residues. Germline values: CDR1 DFQATT, CDR2 SNEGSKA (reference sequence). CDR3 sequence (DNA): TGCAGTGCTAGGGGTCGGGGTAACTATGGCTACACCTTC. Amino acid sequence: CSARGRGNYGYTF.

In this sample, this clonotype turned up a few times. The chain has TRBV20-1 and TRBJ2-7, with D perhaps TRBD2 (5 bases). The V end was cut by 3 bases, the J end by 3 bases, with 21 bases between. Germline V gene sequence: CDR1 DFQATT, CDR2 SNEGSKA (reference sequence). The CDR3 is 16 residues long. The CDR3 bases are TGCAGTGCTAGCCTTCTACCACTCGGGGATTACTACGAGCAGTACTTC. This encodes CSASLLPLGDYYEQYF.

This clonotype was counted many times. The rearrangement uses TRBV7-9 and TRBJ2-7, with a weak D call TRBD1 (5 bases). With 5 bases removed from V and 4 bases from J, the gap between germline ends came to 18 bases. The germline gives CDR1 SEHNR, CDR2 FQNEAQ (reference sequence). The CDR3 is 15 amino acids. The CDR3 region is CASSPLSQGIYEQYF. The DNA for the CDR3 is TGTGCCAGCAGCCCTCTCTCTCAGGGTATTTACGAGCAGTACTTC.

This chain joins TRBV18 and TRBJ2-3; possible D gene TRBD2, 5 bases. The V end was cut by 3 bases, the J end by 4 bases, with 11 bases between. CDR3 length equals 14 residues. Germline V gene data show CDR1 as KGHSH and CDR2 as LQKENI. Written as DNA, the CDR3 is TGTGCCAGCTCACCCCTTGACTACTCAGATACGCAGTATTTT. This gives the protein CASSPLDYSDTQYF.

This clonotype was seen only a few times. The chain employs TRBV5-1 and TRBJ1-2, with D tentatively TRBD1 (5 bases). This CDR3 is 14 amino acids long. Germline CDR1 is SGHRS and CDR2 is YFSETQ. Deletions cut 5 bases from V and 8 bases from J, with 19 bases between. The CDR3 reads CASSRPQGWDGYTF. The CDR3 DNA sequence: TGCGCCAGCAGTAGACCGCAGGGATGGGACGGCTACACCTTC.

This clonotype was picked up many times. The genes are TRBV30 and TRBJ2-3, with 11 positions matching TRBD1. The CDR3 contains 15 residues. Germline loops: CDR1 GTSNPN, CDR2 SVGIG (reference sequence). The trim removed 1 base at V and 2 bases at J, leaving 2 bases unmatched. The DNA of the CDR3 is TGTGCCTGGAGTGGCGGACAGGGGGCCACAGATACGCAGTATTTT. Its protein product is CAWSGGQGATDTQYF.

Many counts were recorded for this clonotype. The V call is TRBV14, the J call TRBJ2-7; TRBD2 matches at 8 bases. This CDR3 has 14 amino acids. Trimming at V came to 8 bases and at J to 5 bases, leaving 11 bases not matched to a gene. Germline CDR1 SGHDN, CDR2 FVKESK. The DNA of the CDR3 is TGTGCCAGCCGCTCGATCAGCGGGAGCCACGAGCAGTACTTC. It translates to CASRSISGSHEQYF.

This clonotype was counted many times. The chain employs TRBV29-1 and TRBJ2-3; D unclear. V lost 2 bases to trimming and J lost 0 bases, with 3 bases between them. The CDR3 totals 12 residues. Germline V gene sequence: CDR1 SQVTM, CDR2 ANQGSEA. The CDR3 nucleotides read TGCAGCGTTGAACCCAGCACAGATACGCAGTATTTT. Amino acid sequence: CSVEPSTDTQYF.

This clonotype was observed many times. The V and J genes are TRBV7-2 and TRBJ2-3, with D tentatively TRBD2 (5 bases). Per germline, CDR1 SGHTA and CDR2 FQGNSA. The CDR3 loop spans 13 amino acids. The germline V and J ends were trimmed by 5 bases and 5 bases, with 11 bases remaining between them. CDR3 DNA: TGTGCCAGCAGCAAACTAGGGAGAGATACGCAGTATTTT. This sequence encodes CASSKLGRDTQYF.

This clonotype was picked up many times. J is TRBJ2-2 and V is TRBV5-1; the D call may be TRBD1 or TRBD2 (5 bases each). This CDR3 has 17 amino acids. V was trimmed by 4 bases and J by 8 bases, leaving 24 bases between them. Looked up from germline, CDR1 is SGHRS and CDR2 is YFSETQ. This CDR3 reads CASSAASGTGSGGELFF. The CDR3, as DNA: TGCGCCAGCAGCGCAGCCTCCGGGACGGGGAGTGGAGGGGAGCTGTTTTTT. Combining the CDR3 with reference TRBV5-1 and TRBJ2-2 gives the whole variable domain KAGVTQTPRYLIKTRGQQVTLSCSPISGHRSVSWYQQTPGQGLQFLFEYFSETQRNKGNFPGRFSGRQFSNSRSEMNVSTLELGDSALYLCASSAASGTGSGGELFFGEGSRLTVL.

This clonotype was seen a single time. This may come from a read error, since a much larger clone is one base off. The chain couples TRBV7-9 to TRBJ2-3, with 9 positions matching TRBD1. Germline V lookup: CDR1 SEHNR, CDR2 FQNEAQ (reference sequence). This CDR3 is 17 amino acids long. J was trimmed by 6 bases and V by 2 bases; bases with no gene match: 12. The CDR3: CASSLWTGTGSADTQYF. The CDR3 coding sequence is TGTGCCAGCAGCTTATGGACAGGGACAGGGTCTGCGGATACGCAGTATTTT.

The chain combines TRBV20-1 with TRBJ2-2, with 7 bases lining up with TRBD2. V lost 6 bases, J lost 3 bases, and 7 bases stayed unmatched. This CDR3 is 14 amino acids long. The germline gives CDR1 DFQATT, CDR2 SNEGSKA (reference sequence). In DNA form, the CDR3 reads TGCAGTGCGAGTAGCGGGTCGCACACCGGGGAGCTGTTTTTT. Amino acids: CSASSGSHTGELFF.

The chain carries TRBV28 and TRBJ2-4, with D possibly TRBD1 on 6 matching bases. Deletions cut 5 bases from V and 8 bases from J, with 13 bases between. CDR3 length: 13 amino acids. Germline V gene lookup returns CDR1 MDHEN and CDR2 SYDVKM. CDR3 DNA sequence: TGTGCCAGCAGTATACAGGGTTGGGACATTCAGTACTTC. The encoded protein is CASSIQGWDIQYF.